This TCR beta chain was recovered during a study of CD8 T cells in ankylosing spondylitis. The V and J ends lost 5 bases and 6 bases, in that order; junction bases with no gene match: 10. The CDR3 runs 14 residues. Germline loops: CDR1 DFQATT, CDR2 SNEGSKA (reference sequence). General observations from the study: Enrichment of disease-linked clones was reportedly significant in matched ankylosing spondylitis synovial fluid. Seemingly characteristic of ankylosing spondylitis blood was a TCR beta motif consisting of about 8 highly homologous variants. Previous work reported some of these motif variants in the synovial fluid and blood of reactive arthritis.

As the method for making TCR beta libraries, quantitative 5'-RACE with molecular barcodes was used. TCRdb redid the calling of the 5' RACE reads with MiXCR, one entry per CDR3 protein. The table lists 150,000 or so distinct CDR3 sequences, around 20% of them singletons. This clonotype occurred a few times. The antigen remains undetermined. The sequence derives from a male donor with ankylosing spondylitis or in good health (not recorded which). The source material was blood, either unsorted or a sorted T cell fraction (not recorded which). This rearrangement joins TRBV20-1 to TRBJ1-5; 7 bases match TRBD1. This CDR3 is CSAPDRALGQPQHF. CDR3 DNA sequence: TGCAGTGCTCCAGACAGGGCCCTAGGTCAGCCCCAGCATTTT.